Below, 30 T cell receptor beta chains from the same sample are listed, as sequenced in a study of OX40 agonist ivuxolimab in advanced cancers. Profiled with immunoSEQ multiplex PCR; TCRdb holds only in-frame clones, not every one. The sample consists of 75,000 to 95,000 clones, roughly 90% of them appearing once. Material: CD4+ or CD8+ T cells sorted from blood, obtained in a trial of the OX40 agonist ivuxolimab. These receptors were obtained from an adult with an advanced solid tumor such as melanoma, head and neck, liver or kidney cancer.

V usage is TRBV30 and J usage is TRBJ1-1; TRBD1 matches at 7 bases. Germline CDR1 and CDR2: GTSNPN and SVGIG (reference sequence). The CDR3 runs to 12 residues. CDR3 region: CASKGQLSEAFF. In DNA, the CDR3 is TGTGCTTCGAAGGGACAGCTCTCTGAAGCTTTCTTT.

This rearrangement joins TRBV11-1 to TRBJ1-1; D is undetermined. V lost 0 bases to trimming and J lost 3 bases, with 8 bases between them. The CDR3 loop spans 14 amino acids. Germline lookup yields CDR1 SGHAT and CDR2 FQDESV (reference sequence). The CDR3 is CASSLAPEDTEAFF. CDR3 coding DNA: TGTGCCAGCAGCTTAGCTCCCGAAGACACTGAAGCTTTCTTT.

This chain links TRBV7-2 with TRBJ2-7; D gene uncertain. The CDR3 spans 11 residues. Trimming pared 3 bases from V and 0 bases from J, leaving 0 bases between. Germline loops: CDR1 SGHTA, CDR2 FQGNSA. This CDR3 is CASSFSYEQYF. As DNA, the CDR3 is TGTGCCAGCAGCTTCTCCTACGAGCAGTACTTC.

This chain connects TRBV11-2 to TRBJ1-6; the D is unclear. The CDR3 consists of 14 residues. Germline assignment: CDR1 SGHAT and CDR2 FQNNGV. V dropped 5 bases and J dropped 10 bases, with 15 bases sitting between them. CDR3 residues: CASSQDLGSSPLHF. Here the CDR3 DNA reads TGTGCCAGCAGCCAGGACCTTGGTTCGTCACCCCTCCACTTT.

The chain uses TRBV27 and TRBJ1-4, with a weak D call TRBD1 (6 bases). The CDR3 covers 14 residues. Per the germline V gene, CDR1 is MNHEY and CDR2 is SMNVEV (reference sequence). V was clipped by 4 bases and J by 4 bases, with 10 bases between them. The CDR3 reads CASSSGGRNEKLFF. The CDR3 DNA sequence: TGTGCCAGCAGTTCGGGGGGCCGTAATGAAAAACTGTTTTTT. Combining the CDR3 with reference TRBV27 and TRBJ1-4 gives the whole variable domain EAQVTQNPRYLITVTGKKLTVTCSQNMNHEYMSWYRQDPGLGLRQIYYSMNVEVTDKGDVPEGYKVSRKEKRNFPLILESPSPNQTSLYFCASSSGGRNEKLFFGSGTQLSVL.

This clone was found once. The CDR3 spells CASSLGQGARNTEAFF. DNA of the CDR3: TGTGCCAGCAGTTTAGGTCAGGGAGCAAGGAACACTGAAGCTTTCTTT. This chain connects TRBV28 to TRBJ1-1, with D possibly matching TRBD1 (5 bases). V was pared by 2 bases and J by 1 base, with 14 bases between. Germline CDR1 and CDR2: MDHEN and SYDVKM. The length of the CDR3 is 16 residues.

V is TRBV6-6 and J is TRBJ2-7, with 8 bases lining up with TRBD1. This CDR3 is 15 amino acids long. Germline CDR1 is MNHNY and CDR2 is SVGAGI (reference sequence). V trimming: 5 bases; J trimming: 5 bases; junction bases outside the gene matches: 11. This CDR3 reads CASSRRDRLRDEQYF. CDR3 in DNA: TGTGCCAGCAGTCGCCGGGACAGGCTTCGCGACGAGCAGTACTTC.

The rearrangement uses TRBV14 and TRBJ2-7; D uncertain. This CDR3 is 13 amino acids long. Germline CDR1 SGHDN, CDR2 FVKESK. Trimming took off 1 base at V and 9 bases at J, with 13 bases between the two ends. CDR3 in DNA: TGTGCCAGCAGCCAAGTCATGCCTACGGTGCAGTACTTC. Translated, it gives CASSQVMPTVQYF.

The chain is built from TRBV6-5 and TRBJ2-1; D possibly corresponds to TRBD2 (7 bases). The V end was cut by 6 bases, the J end by 13 bases, with 16 bases between. CDR3 length: 12 amino acids. Germline-derived CDR1 and CDR2 are MNHEY and SVGAGI. The CDR3 here is CASSPPGGRQFF. CDR3 DNA: TGTGCCAGCAGCCCCCCCGGGGGGCGACAGTTCTTC.

V usage is TRBV5-1 and J usage is TRBJ2-5; 8 bases fit TRBD2. J gave up 4 bases and V 5 bases, and 1 base lay outside the gene matches. The CDR3 is 12 residues long. Looked up from germline, CDR1 is SGHRS and CDR2 is YFSETQ. Written as DNA, the CDR3 is TGCGCCAGCAGTAGCGGGACAGAGACCCAGTACTTC. Protein product: CASSSGTETQYF.

The V call is TRBV6-5, the J call TRBJ2-2; TRBD2 aligns across 10 bases. The J segment lost 7 bases and the V segment lost 4 bases, leaving 6 bases of the junction unmatched. The CDR3 length is 15 residues. CDR1 MNHEY and CDR2 SVGAGI come from the germline V gene. The CDR3 is CASSSSGRAGGELFF. The CDR3 DNA sequence: TGTGCCAGCAGTTCAAGCGGGAGGGCAGGCGGGGAGCTGTTTTTT.

The chain carries TRBV27 and TRBJ1-6; D is unclear. Germline loops: CDR1 MNHEY, CDR2 SMNVEV (reference sequence). V was trimmed by 2 bases and J by 9 bases, leaving 17 bases between them. CDR3 length: 16 amino acids. The CDR3 loop is CASSLRSTGLGSPLHF. CDR3 DNA sequence: TGTGCCAGCAGTTTAAGGTCGACCGGTTTGGGTTCACCCCTCCACTTT.

This clone was found once. The V and J genes are TRBV18 and TRBJ2-3, with TRBD1 matching over 7 bases. CDR3 length equals 16 residues. V lost 4 bases to trimming and J lost 1 base; unmatched junction nucleotides: 8. CDR1 KGHSH and CDR2 LQKENI come from the germline V gene. The chain's CDR3 is CASSRDRDLGTDTQYF. As DNA, the CDR3 is TGTGCCAGCTCACGTGACAGGGATTTAGGCACAGATACGCAGTATTTT.

The table lists this clone with a count of one. The rearrangement uses TRBV11-3 and TRBJ2-2; 10 bases match TRBD2. The CDR3 loop spans 14 amino acids. The J segment lost 8 bases and the V segment lost 5 bases, leaving 5 bases of the junction unmatched. CDR1 and CDR2 from the germline V gene are SGHNT and YENEEA. Written as DNA, the CDR3 is TGTGCCAGCAGCCTGTCACTAGCGGGAGGGGAGCTGTTTTTT. Its translation: CASSLSLAGGELFF.

V gene TRBV4-3 combines with J gene TRBJ1-6; 10 nucleotides agree with TRBD1. This CDR3 has 17 residues. V lost 1 base, J lost 10 bases, and 10 bases stayed unmatched. Germline V gives CDR1 LGHNA, CDR2 YSLEER. For the CDR3, the DNA is TGCGCCAGCAGCCAAGGAGTCCGGGACAGGGGAAAATCACCCCTCCACTTT. It is translated as CASSQGVRDRGKSPLHF.

This chain's CDR3 is CASSVEFEQFF. CDR3 coding DNA: TGTGCCAGCAGCGTAGAGTTTGAGCAGTTCTTC. V is TRBV9 and J is TRBJ2-1, with D uncertain. The germline V gene encodes CDR1 SGDLS and CDR2 YYNGEE. This CDR3 is 11 amino acids long. The ends were cut back, 0 bases at V and 9 bases at J, with 4 bases in the middle.

The chain recombines TRBV5-3 with TRBJ2-1; D is ambiguous. TRBV5-3 is recorded as an ORF, its role being uncertain. The CDR3 is 10 amino acids. The V end lost 4 bases, the J end lost 5 bases, and 1 base lay between the germline ends. The CDR3 region has the DNA TGTGCCAGAAGCCACAATGAGCAGTTCTTC. This codes for CARSHNEQFF.

This clone was counted only a few times. The chain is built from TRBV5-1 and TRBJ1-2; 7 bases line up with TRBD1. Germline lookup yields CDR1 SGHRS and CDR2 YFSETQ. The CDR3 length is 15 residues. V was clipped by 4 bases and J by 3 bases; unmatched bases: 9. The CDR3 protein is CASSVQQGSHYGYTF. The CDR3 bases are TGCGCCAGCAGCGTCCAACAGGGGTCACACTATGGCTACACCTTC.

This chain joins TRBV19 and TRBJ2-7, with no clear D. Per the germline V gene, CDR1 is LNHDA and CDR2 is SQIVND (reference sequence). Trimming took 3 bases from V and 4 from J, leaving 13 bases between them. This CDR3 has 14 residues. The CDR3 here is CASSIDPGHYEQYF. The CDR3, as DNA: TGTGCCAGTAGTATCGACCCAGGCCATTACGAGCAGTACTTC.

This chain joins TRBV5-6 and TRBJ1-1; the D gene is possibly TRBD1 (5 bases). Germline V CDR1 and CDR2: SGHDT, YYEEEE. The CDR3 spans 14 residues. V lost 1 base, J lost 5 bases, and 12 bases lay in between. CDR3 bases: TGTGCCAGCAGCTTGCGAGGGGCTGGGACTGAAGCTTTCTTT. Translated: CASSLRGAGTEAFF.

This chain connects TRBV7-9 to TRBJ2-7; 8 nucleotides match TRBD1. The CDR3 runs to 13 residues. From germline, CDR1 is SEHNR and CDR2 FQNEAQ (reference sequence). The V and J ends lost 6 bases and 9 bases, in that order; junction bases with no gene match: 10. The CDR3 sequence: CASSQPGQDWQYF. CDR3 bases: TGTGCCAGCAGTCAACCGGGACAGGATTGGCAGTACTTC.

The rearrangement links TRBV2 to TRBJ2-7, with 8 bases fitting TRBD1. J gave up 2 bases and V 7 bases, and 7 bases lay outside the gene matches. This CDR3 region has 14 residues. Germline values: CDR1 SNHLY, CDR2 FYNNEI. CDR3 residues: CASIRGQGTYEQYF. The CDR3 nucleotides are TGTGCCAGCATCAGAGGACAGGGTACCTACGAGCAGTACTTC.

This clone is a singleton in its sample. This sequence joins TRBV18 and TRBJ2-5; TRBD2 agrees at 9 bases. The CDR3 consists of 14 residues. With V trimmed by 6 bases and J by 2 bases, 4 bases remained unmatched. The germline CDR1 and CDR2 sequences are KGHSH and LQKENI. The CDR3 DNA sequence: TGTGCCAGCTCGGGGACTAGCCAGCAAGAGACCCAGTACTTC. It yields the protein CASSGTSQQETQYF.

The chain has TRBV2 and TRBJ1-5; maybe TRBD1 (6 bases). This CDR3 comprises 15 residues. V lost 8 bases and J 3 bases, leaving 17 bases between the germline ends. Germline CDR1 reads SNHLY; CDR2 reads FYNNEI. CDR3 DNA sequence: TGTGCCAGCCTTGCAAGGGGGAACGACAATCAGCCCCAGCATTTT. Its translation: CASLARGNDNQPQHF.

The chain joins TRBV7-3 to TRBJ2-1; D is undetermined. Trimming took 5 bases from V and 5 from J, leaving 13 bases between them. The V gene's germline CDR1 is SGHTA and CDR2 FQGTGA. The CDR3 is made up of 14 amino acids. CDR3 residues: CASSPEVGDNEQFF. CDR3 bases: TGTGCCAGCAGCCCCGAAGTAGGAGACAATGAGCAGTTCTTC.

The chain couples TRBV28 to TRBJ1-5; no firm D call. Per the germline V gene, CDR1 is MDHEN and CDR2 is SYDVKM. Trimming pared 5 bases from V and 5 bases from J, leaving 7 bases between. The CDR3 has 12 amino acids. CDR3 loop: CASSPPYQPQHF. CDR3 coding DNA: TGTGCCAGCAGTCCCCCTTATCAGCCCCAGCATTTT.

The chain uses TRBV2 and TRBJ2-7; 10 bases map to TRBD1. This CDR3 contains 16 residues. Trimming removed 4 bases from V and 2 bases from J; junction bases left unmatched: 8. The germline V gene has CDR1 SNHLY and CDR2 FYNNEI. As DNA, the CDR3 is TGTGCCAGCAGTGGACCTCCGGGACAGGGGACCTACGAGCAGTACTTC. This sequence encodes CASSGPPGQGTYEQYF.

The V and J genes are TRBV6-1 and TRBJ2-2; 8 bases fit TRBD1. Germline CDR1 MNHNS, CDR2 SASEGT. The CDR3 covers 13 residues. Losses at the gene ends were 9 bases for V and 5 bases for J; bases not matched to a gene: 5. The CDR3 region has the DNA TGTGCCAGTGGACAGGGACGGACCGGGGAGCTGTTTTTT. The encoded protein is CASGQGRTGELFF.

The chain has TRBV7-6 and TRBJ1-6, with 7 nucleotides matching TRBD1. The CDR3 is 16 residues long. The V gene's germline CDR1 is SGHVS and CDR2 FNYEAQ. V shed 5 bases, J shed 4 bases, and the junction held 8 bases outside the gene matches. CDR3 residues: CASSAQGEGYNSPLHF. The DNA for the CDR3 is TGTGCCAGCAGCGCCCAGGGGGAGGGATATAATTCACCCCTCCACTTT. The full variable domain, in which reference TRBV7-6 and TRBJ1-6 provide the parts outside the CDR3, is GAGVSQSPRYKVTKRGQDVALRCDPISGHVSLYWYRQALGQGPEFLTYFNYEAQQDKSGLPNDRFSAERPEGSISTLTIQRTEQRDSAMYRCASSAQGEGYNSPLHFGNGTRLTVT.

For the CDR3, the DNA is TGTGCCAGCAGCTTAGCGGTCAGCTCCTACAATGAGCAGTTCTTC. Amino acid sequence: CASSLAVSSYNEQFF. This chain links TRBV7-2 with TRBJ2-1; D gene uncertain. CDR1 SGHTA and CDR2 FQGNSA come from the germline V gene. Trimming stripped 0 bases from V and 0 bases from J, with 6 bases between. The CDR3 length is 15 residues.